These T cell receptor beta chains were read from a single sample in a study of CD8+ T cells in alopecia areata. Clones were read by immunoSEQ multiplex PCR, and TCRdb kept only the in-frame ones, dropping some. This sample yields more than 150,000 clones, of which 40% to 65% are seen a single time; over 9.5% belongs to the top ten. Specimen: CD8+ T cells sorted from blood, collected at approximately week 52, from a patient treated with tofacitinib. The receptors stem from a human donor with alopecia areata. CDR3s include the opening cysteine and the closing phenylalanine or tryptophan. Fields, in order: J gene, D gene, clone size, V gene, CDR3 DNA, CDR3 protein. A D gene is named only where the DNA matches it firmly. Size tells how often a clone was seen (once, few, many) or the class of an expanded clone, and some rows leave it out.

TRBJ2-5,.,once,TRBV7-9,TGTGCCAGCAGCGCTCTAGCGAACCAAGAGACCCAGTACTTC,CASSALANQETQYF
TRBJ1-1,.,.,TRBV4-2,TGTGCCAGCAGCCAGCAAAGGGTTCTCTCAGTAGAAGCTTTCTTT,CASSQQRVLSVEAFF
TRBJ1-2,.,few,TRBV18,TGTGCCAGCTCACCCCGTGGGCATAGCTATGGCTACACCTTC,CASSPRGHSYGYTF
TRBJ1-2,.,few,TRBV6-6,TGTGCCAGCAGTTGGAGTGGGGGCGATGGCTACACCTTC,CASSWSGGDGYTF
TRBJ2-4,.,.,TRBV29-1,TGCAGCGCCCGGCGGGGTACCGAAAACATTCAGTACTTC,CSARRGTENIQYF
TRBJ2-1,.,.,TRBV5-6,TGTGCCAGCAGACTGGCCGCGGCTGAGCAGTTCTTC,CASRLAAAEQFF
TRBJ1-5,TRBD1,.,TRBV5-6,TGTGCCAGCAGCTGGACCGGGACAGGGAATAATCAGCCCCAGCATTTT,CASSWTGTGNNQPQHF
TRBJ2-1,.,.,TRBV2,TGTGCCAGCGGTGGGGGCTGGGATAGGTTAGAGCAGTTCTTC,CASGGGWDRLEQFF
TRBJ2-7,.,few,TRBV25-1,TGTGCCAGCAGTTTATCCACAGGGTTCTACGAGCAGTACTTC,CASSLSTGFYEQYF
TRBJ1-4,TRBD1,.,TRBV15,TGTGCCACCAGCAGCGCCGGGACAGGGGGCGAATCACTGTTTTTT,CATSSAGTGGESLFF
TRBJ2-5,TRBD1,.,TRBV4-3,TGCGCCAGCAGCCAAGATCGTACAGGGGCGGTGGAGACCCAGTACTTC,CASSQDRTGAVETQYF
TRBJ2-7,TRBD1,few,TRBV27,TGTGCCAGCAGTTATATTGGACAGGGTGGCTACGAGCAGTACTTC,CASSYIGQGGYEQYF
TRBJ2-7,TRBD1,once,TRBV18,TGTGCCAGCCGGGACAGAGCTTCCTACGAGCAGTACTTC,CASRDRASYEQYF
TRBJ1-3,.,.,TRBV13,TGTGCCAGCTCCGAAGGTTTTACTGGAAACACCATATATTTT,CASSEGFTGNTIYF
TRBJ2-2,.,.,TRBV5-4,TGTGCCAGCAGCCTCGGGGAGCGGGCGAACACCGGGGAGCTGTTTTTT,CASSLGERANTGELFF
TRBJ1-6,.,.,TRBV10-3,TGTGCCATCAGTACGGGGCTTAATTCACCCCTCCACTTT,CAISTGLNSPLHF
TRBJ1-2,TRBD1,.,TRBV2,TGTGCCAGCAGTGGGACAGGGGACCATCCCTATGGCTACACCTTC,CASSGTGDHPYGYTF
TRBJ2-7,.,.,TRBV6-5,TGTGCCAGCAGGGAAGGAAACTCCTACGAGCAGTACTTC,CASREGNSYEQYF
TRBJ1-2,TRBD1,.,TRBV23-1,TGTGCCGGAGGGGGCGCCGCCTTTGGCTACACCTTC,CAGGGAAFGYTF
TRBJ2-7,.,.,TRBV13,TGTGCCAGCAGCTCTGACAGATCCTACGAGCAGTACTTC,CASSSDRSYEQYF
TRBJ2-4,.,few,TRBV10-3,TGTGCCATCAGTGACAGAGACATTCAGTACTTC,CAISDRDIQYF
TRBJ1-6,.,.,TRBV4-2,TGTGCCAGCAGCCAAGAGGGGGAGGGAGATGTTAATTCACCCCTCCACTTT,CASSQEGEGDVNSPLHF
TRBJ2-1,TRBD2,.,TRBV6-1,TGTGCCAGCAGTGAAGAAGCTAGCGGGGGGCCCAATGAGCAGTTCTTC,CASSEEASGGPNEQFF
TRBJ1-1,TRBD1,few,TRBV6-5,TGTGCCAGCAGTTCAGGACAGGAGGGCACTGAAGCTTTCTTT,CASSSGQEGTEAFF